What follows describes a single T cell receptor (beta chain). The sample originates from a study of blood T cell repertoires in COVID-19. Across the whole study: Researchers got acute and convalescent COVID-19 samples from the United States, Italy and Spain. Sources were T cells, B-cell-depleted T cells, or PBMCs; the material itself was cDNA or gDNA.

Original data processing: By means of reference gene primer amplification, nucleated cell counts were estimated. Assay used: immunoSEQ multiplex PCR; TCRdb lists only in-frame clones, some missing. V, J and clone size are taken as reported in that table, and D and trimming were inferred from the DNA itself. The sample yields 70,000 or so clones, about 87% seen once. The sequence was collected from a woman at least 80 years old with active COVID-19. The sequenced sample was peripheral blood.

CDR3 DNA sequence: TGTGCCAGCAGCTCAGGGGGTCCCTACAATGAGCAGTTCTTC. Encoded protein: CASSSGGPYNEQFF. The chain uses TRBV7-3 and TRBJ2-1; TRBD1 agrees at 7 bases. Germline CDR1 is SGHTA and CDR2 is FQGTGA. This CDR3 has 14 amino acids. The J segment lost 2 bases and the V segment lost 4 bases, leaving 2 bases of the junction unmatched.